This T cell receptor beta chain was captured in a study of cytomegalovirus exposure and HLA in healthy donors. This CDR3 contains 16 residues. CDR1 and CDR2 (germline): MDHEN, SYDVKM. V lost 5 bases, J lost 3 bases, and 6 bases stayed unmatched. The method was immunoSEQ multiplex PCR; TCRdb's version includes in-frame clones alone and lacks a portion of them. The data contain over 45,000 clones, approximately 92% of them singletons. The material sequenced was PBMCs. The chain uses TRBV28 and TRBJ2-3; 12 positions agree with TRBD2. The source of this sequence is a man between 18 and 35 years old in good health and CMV-seronegative. CDR3 DNA: TGTGCCAGCAGTACGAGACTAGCGGGAGCAACAGATACGCAGTATTTT. This codes for CASSTRLAGATDTQYF.